The 12 T cell receptor beta chains reported below all come from one sample, sequenced in a study of blood T cell repertoires in COVID-19. Only in-frame clones appear in the TCRdb table, and some are missing; sequencing was by immunoSEQ multiplex PCR. The data contain hundreds of thousands of clones, about four fifths of them singletons. Sequenced material: peripheral blood. The receptors originated from an elderly woman with COVID-19, enrolled during active disease.

The genes are TRBV7-9 and TRBJ1-1; D perhaps matches TRBD1 (6 bases). The CDR3 covers 14 residues. Trimming pared 3 bases from V and 1 base from J, leaving 9 bases between. CDR1 is SEHNR, CDR2 FQNEAQ, per germline (reference sequence). The chain's CDR3 is CASSFPDRNTEAFF. CDR3 nucleotides: TGTGCCAGCAGCTTCCCGGACAGGAACACTGAAGCTTTCTTT.

This chain links TRBV30 with TRBJ1-5; TRBD1 might be the D (6 bases). The CDR3 length is 14 residues. The germline CDR1 and CDR2 sequences are GTSNPN and SVGIG (reference sequence). V gave up 4 bases and J gave up 2 bases, with 12 bases separating them. The CDR3 coding sequence is TGTGCCTGGAAGGGGGACATAGGCAATCAGCCCCAGCATTTT. Its protein is CAWKGDIGNQPQHF.

This clone has more than one count but fewer than ten. The gene calls are TRBV2 and TRBJ1-1; D perhaps matches TRBD1 (6 bases). The ends were cut back, 5 bases at V and 1 base at J, with 11 bases in the middle. The CDR3 extends over 14 amino acids. CDR1 and CDR2 from the germline V gene are SNHLY and FYNNEI. CDR3: CASSIQGTNTEAFF. In DNA form, the CDR3 reads TGTGCCAGCAGTATCCAGGGGACGAACACTGAAGCTTTCTTT.

This rearrangement joins TRBV28 to TRBJ1-1, with D possibly matching TRBD1 (5 bases). V lost 8 bases and J lost 6, with 10 bases in between. CDR3 length: 11 residues. Germline V lookup: CDR1 MDHEN, CDR2 SYDVKM. The CDR3 here is CASRWGAEAFF. CDR3 in DNA: TGTGCCAGCCGGTGGGGGGCTGAAGCTTTCTTT.

This clone was observed a single time. The chain recombines TRBV18 with TRBJ1-1, with D possibly matching TRBD1 (6 bases). V lost 7 bases to trimming and J lost 10 bases, with 19 bases between them. The CDR3 spans 13 residues. CDR1 is KGHSH and CDR2 is LQKENI in the germline V gene. The CDR3 bases are TGTGCCAGCTTCCAAGAACCCGGGGGGGCAGCTTTCTTT. It specifies CASFQEPGGAAFF.

The rearrangement links TRBV4-2 to TRBJ2-3; 7 bases line up with TRBD2. CDR3 size: 17 residues. The germline gives CDR1 LGHNA, CDR2 YNFKEQ. J lost 5 bases, V lost 0 bases, and 11 bases had no gene match. CDR3 protein: CASSQEGPGGLLDTQYF. The CDR3 DNA reads TGTGCCAGCAGCCAAGAGGGCCCGGGGGGATTACTAGATACGCAGTATTTT.

The chain couples TRBV7-2 to TRBJ1-1; 7 bases match TRBD1. V was pared by 5 bases and J by 0 bases, with 6 bases of the junction left unmatched. The CDR3 totals 15 residues. CDR1 SGHTA and CDR2 FQGNSA come from the germline V gene. The CDR3 sequence is CASSLWDRMNTEAFF. The CDR3 DNA reads TGTGCCAGCAGCCTATGGGACAGAATGAACACTGAAGCTTTCTTT.

This rearrangement joins TRBV4-3 to TRBJ2-1, with a weak D call TRBD1 (6 bases). Per the germline V gene, CDR1 is LGHNA and CDR2 is YSLEER. The CDR3 runs 13 residues. The V end was cut by 4 bases, the J end by 10 bases, with 14 bases between. CDR3 sequence (DNA): TGCGCCAGCAGCCCCTGGACAGCAGGGGAGCAGTTCTTC. Its protein product is CASSPWTAGEQFF.

The chain has TRBV13 and TRBJ1-3; D remains ambiguous. Germline loops: CDR1 PRHDT, CDR2 FYEKMQ (reference sequence). V lost 5 bases and J 1 base, leaving 15 bases between the germline ends. The CDR3 contains 16 residues. The CDR3 DNA is TGTGCCAGCAGCCCTAGGAGCACATCATCTGGAAACACCATATATTTT. Its protein is CASSPRSTSSGNTIYF. The full variable domain, in which reference TRBV13 and TRBJ1-3 provide the parts outside the CDR3, is AAGVIQSPRHLIKEKRETATLKCYPIPRHDTVYWYQQGPGQDPQFLISFYEKMQSDKGSIPDRFSAQQFSDYHSELNMSSLELGDSALYFCASSPRSTSSGNTIYFGEGSWLTVV.

This clone was counted only a few times. The chain couples TRBV29-1 to TRBJ2-1; D may be TRBD1 (8 bases). Per the germline V gene, CDR1 is SQVTM and CDR2 is ANQGSEA. Trimming cost V 4 bases and J 7 bases, with 17 bases left between them. The CDR3 spans 14 residues. CDR3: CSVGEGTGANEQFF. CDR3 coding DNA: TGCAGCGTTGGGGAGGGGACAGGAGCAAATGAGCAGTTCTTC.

V is TRBV4-3 and J is TRBJ1-2; a possible D gene is TRBD1 (5 bases). The CDR3 length is 14 residues. V shed 1 base and J shed 4 bases, with 10 bases lying between them. Germline loops: CDR1 LGHNA, CDR2 YSLEER. DNA for the CDR3: TGCGCCAGCAGCCAAGGGGGGGAGATCTATGGCTACACCTTC. It translates to CASSQGGEIYGYTF.

The V gene is TRBV3-1 (or the pseudogene TRBV3-2), the J gene TRBJ1-6; D unclear. The CDR3 loop spans 21 amino acids. Trimming pared 1 base from V and 1 base from J, leaving 23 bases between. Per germline, CDR1 LGHDT and CDR2 YNNKEL (reference sequence). The CDR3 nucleotides read TGTGCCAGCAGCCAAGCCTCCCCGCCCGGTCGGGGAGGATCCTATAATTCACCCCTCCACTTT. Protein sequence: CASSQASPPGRGGSYNSPLHF.